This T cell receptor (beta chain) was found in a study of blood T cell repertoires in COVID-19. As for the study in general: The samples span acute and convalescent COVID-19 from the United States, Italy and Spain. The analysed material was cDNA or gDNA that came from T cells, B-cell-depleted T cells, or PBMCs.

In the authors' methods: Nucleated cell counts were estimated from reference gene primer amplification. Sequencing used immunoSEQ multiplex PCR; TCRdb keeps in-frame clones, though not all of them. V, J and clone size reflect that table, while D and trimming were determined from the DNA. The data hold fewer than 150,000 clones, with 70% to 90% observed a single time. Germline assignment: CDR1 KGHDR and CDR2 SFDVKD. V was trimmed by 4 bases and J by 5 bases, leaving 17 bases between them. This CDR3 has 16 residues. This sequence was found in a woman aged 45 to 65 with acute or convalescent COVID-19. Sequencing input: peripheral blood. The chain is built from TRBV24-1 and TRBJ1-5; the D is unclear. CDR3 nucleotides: TGTGCCACCAGTGACCTCTATACGGTATCTGATCAGCCCCAGCATTTT. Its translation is CATSDLYTVSDQPQHF.